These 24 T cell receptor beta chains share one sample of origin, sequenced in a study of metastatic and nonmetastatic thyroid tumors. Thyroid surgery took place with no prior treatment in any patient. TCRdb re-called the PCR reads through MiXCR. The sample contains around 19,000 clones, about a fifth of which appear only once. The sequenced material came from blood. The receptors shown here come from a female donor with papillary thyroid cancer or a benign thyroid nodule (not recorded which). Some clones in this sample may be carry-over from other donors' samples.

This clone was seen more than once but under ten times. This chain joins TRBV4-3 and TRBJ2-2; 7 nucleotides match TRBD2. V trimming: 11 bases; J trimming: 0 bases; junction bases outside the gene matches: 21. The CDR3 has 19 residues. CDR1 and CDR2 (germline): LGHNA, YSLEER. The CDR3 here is CAAEPPSRDYNTNTGELFF. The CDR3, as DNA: TGCGCCGCAGAGCCACCTTCCCGGGACTATAACACGAACACCGGGGAGCTGTTTTTT.

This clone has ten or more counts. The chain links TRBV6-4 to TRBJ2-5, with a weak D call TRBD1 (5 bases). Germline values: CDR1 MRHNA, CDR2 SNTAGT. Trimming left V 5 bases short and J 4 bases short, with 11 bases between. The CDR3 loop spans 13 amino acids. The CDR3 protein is CASSSDQGETQYF. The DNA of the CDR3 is TGTGCCAGCAGTTCTGACCAGGGAGAGACCCAGTACTTC.

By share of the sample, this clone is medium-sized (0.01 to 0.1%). Here the CDR3 reads CASSFSNTEAFF. CDR3 coding DNA: TGTGCCAGCAGTTTTTCGAACACTGAAGCTTTCTTT. This chain connects TRBV12-3 or TRBV12-4 to TRBJ1-1; D gene unclear. V shed 3 bases and J shed 1 base, with 3 bases lying between them. This CDR3 has 12 residues.

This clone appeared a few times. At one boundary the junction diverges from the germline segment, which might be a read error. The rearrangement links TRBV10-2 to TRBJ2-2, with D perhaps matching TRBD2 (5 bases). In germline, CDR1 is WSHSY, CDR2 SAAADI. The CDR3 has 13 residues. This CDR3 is CASSDVEPGEQFF. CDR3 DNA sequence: TGCGCCAGCAGTGATGTGGAACCCGGGGAGCAGTTTTTT.

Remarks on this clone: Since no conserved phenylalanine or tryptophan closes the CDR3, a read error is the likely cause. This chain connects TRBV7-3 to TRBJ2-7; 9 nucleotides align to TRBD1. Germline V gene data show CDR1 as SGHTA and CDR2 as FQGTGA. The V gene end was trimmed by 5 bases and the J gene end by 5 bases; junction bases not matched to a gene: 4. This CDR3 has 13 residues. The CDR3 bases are TGTGCCAGCAGCCCACGACAGGGGGACGAGCAGTACTTA. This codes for CASSPRQGDEQYL.

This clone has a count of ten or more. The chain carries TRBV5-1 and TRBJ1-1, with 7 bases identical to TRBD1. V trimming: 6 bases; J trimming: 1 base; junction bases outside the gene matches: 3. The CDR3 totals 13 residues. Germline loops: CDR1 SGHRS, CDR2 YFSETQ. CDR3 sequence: CASKEGANTEAFF. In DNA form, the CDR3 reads TGCGCCAGCAAGGAGGGGGCGAACACTGAAGCTTTCTTT. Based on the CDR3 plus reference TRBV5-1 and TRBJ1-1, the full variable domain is KAGVTQTPRYLIKTRGQQVTLSCSPISGHRSVSWYQQTPGQGLQFLFEYFSETQRNKGNFPGRFSGRQFSNSRSEMNVSTLELGDSALYLCASKEGANTEAFFGQGTRLTVV.

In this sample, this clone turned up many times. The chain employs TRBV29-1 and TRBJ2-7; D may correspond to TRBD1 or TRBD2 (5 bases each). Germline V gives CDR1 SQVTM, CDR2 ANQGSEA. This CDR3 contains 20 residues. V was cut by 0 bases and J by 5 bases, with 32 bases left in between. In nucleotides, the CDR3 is TGCAGCGTTGAAGATCTTTCGGGGCAGGTCGTCTCGGTCTTGTACCACGAGCAGTACTTC. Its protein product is CSVEDLSGQVVSVLYHEQYF.

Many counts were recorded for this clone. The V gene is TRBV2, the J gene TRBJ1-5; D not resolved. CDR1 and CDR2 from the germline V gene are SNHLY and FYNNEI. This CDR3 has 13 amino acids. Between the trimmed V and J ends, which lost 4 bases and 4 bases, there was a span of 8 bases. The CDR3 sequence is CASSVRQNQPQHF. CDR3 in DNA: TGTGCCAGCAGTGTCAGACAAAATCAGCCCCAGCATTTT.

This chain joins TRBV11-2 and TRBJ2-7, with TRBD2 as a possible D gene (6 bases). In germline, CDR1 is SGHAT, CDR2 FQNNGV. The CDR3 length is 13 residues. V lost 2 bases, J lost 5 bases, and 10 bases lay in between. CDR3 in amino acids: CASSLWGGNEQYF. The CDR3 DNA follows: TGTGCCAGCAGCTTATGGGGAGGAAACGAGCAGTACTTC.

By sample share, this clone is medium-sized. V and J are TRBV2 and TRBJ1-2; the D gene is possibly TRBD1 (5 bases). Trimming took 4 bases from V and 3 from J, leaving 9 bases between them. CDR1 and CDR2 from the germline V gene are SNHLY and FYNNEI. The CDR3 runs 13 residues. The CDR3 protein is CASSAGGDYGYTF. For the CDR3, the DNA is TGTGCCAGCAGTGCTGGAGGGGACTATGGCTACACCTTC. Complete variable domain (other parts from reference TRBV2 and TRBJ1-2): EPEVTQTPSHQVTQMGQEVILRCVPISNHLYFYWYRQILGQKVEFLVSFYNNEISEKSEIFDDQFSVERPDGSNFTLKIRSTKLEDSAMYFCASSAGGDYGYTFGSGTRLTVV.

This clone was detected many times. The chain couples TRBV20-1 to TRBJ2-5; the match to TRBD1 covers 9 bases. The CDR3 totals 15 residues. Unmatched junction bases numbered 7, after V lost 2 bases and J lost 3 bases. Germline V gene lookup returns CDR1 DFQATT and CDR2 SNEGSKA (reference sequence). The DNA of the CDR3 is TGCAGTGCTAGAACCGGGACAGGGATCGAAGAGACCCAGTACTTC. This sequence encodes CSARTGTGIEETQYF.

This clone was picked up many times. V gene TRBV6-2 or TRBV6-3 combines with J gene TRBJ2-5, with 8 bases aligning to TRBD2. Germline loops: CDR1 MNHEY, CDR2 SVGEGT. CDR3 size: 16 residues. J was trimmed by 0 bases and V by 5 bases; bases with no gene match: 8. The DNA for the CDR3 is TGTGCCAGCAGTCCGTCACGGGAGGGTTACCAAGAGACCCAGTACTTC. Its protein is CASSPSREGYQETQYF.

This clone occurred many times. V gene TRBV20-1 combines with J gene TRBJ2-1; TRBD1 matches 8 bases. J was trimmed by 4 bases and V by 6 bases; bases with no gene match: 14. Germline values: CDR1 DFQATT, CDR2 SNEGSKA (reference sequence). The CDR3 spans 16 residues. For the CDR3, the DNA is TGCAGTGCCGAAACAGGACAGGGCCAAGGATACAATGAGCAGTTCTTC. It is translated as CSAETGQGQGYNEQFF.

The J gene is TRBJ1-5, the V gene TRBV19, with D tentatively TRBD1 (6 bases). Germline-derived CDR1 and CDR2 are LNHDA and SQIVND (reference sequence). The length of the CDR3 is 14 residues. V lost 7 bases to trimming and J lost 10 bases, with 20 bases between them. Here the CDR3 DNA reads TGTGCCAGTATTACTCTGTATGAGGGACATCCCCAGCATTTT. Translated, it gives CASITLYEGHPQHF.

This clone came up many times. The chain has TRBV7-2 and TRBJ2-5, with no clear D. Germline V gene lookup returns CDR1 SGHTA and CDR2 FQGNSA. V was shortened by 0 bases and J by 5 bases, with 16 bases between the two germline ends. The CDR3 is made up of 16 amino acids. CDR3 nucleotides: TGTGCCAGCAGCTTAGCCCTTTTTTCCACCGAGGAGACCCAGTACTTC. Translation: CASSLALFSTEETQYF.

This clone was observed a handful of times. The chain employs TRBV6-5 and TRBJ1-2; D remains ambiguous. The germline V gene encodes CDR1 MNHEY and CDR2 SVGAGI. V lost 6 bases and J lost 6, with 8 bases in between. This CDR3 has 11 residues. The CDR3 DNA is TGTGCCAGCAGCTTAAACGATGGCTACACCTTC. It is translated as CASSLNDGYTF.

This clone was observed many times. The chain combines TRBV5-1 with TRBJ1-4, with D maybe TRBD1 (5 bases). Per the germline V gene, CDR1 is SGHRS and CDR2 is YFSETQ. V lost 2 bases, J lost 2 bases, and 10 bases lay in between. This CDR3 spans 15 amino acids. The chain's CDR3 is CASSFVGDTNEKLFF. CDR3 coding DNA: TGCGCCAGCAGCTTCGTCGGGGACACTAATGAAAAACTGTTTTTT.

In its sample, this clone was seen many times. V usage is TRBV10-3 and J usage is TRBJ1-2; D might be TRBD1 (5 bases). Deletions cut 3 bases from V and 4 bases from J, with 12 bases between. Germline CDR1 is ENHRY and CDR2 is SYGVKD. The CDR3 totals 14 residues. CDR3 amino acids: CAISDVGGGYGYTF. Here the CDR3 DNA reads TGTGCCATCAGTGATGTGGGGGGAGGCTATGGCTACACCTTC.

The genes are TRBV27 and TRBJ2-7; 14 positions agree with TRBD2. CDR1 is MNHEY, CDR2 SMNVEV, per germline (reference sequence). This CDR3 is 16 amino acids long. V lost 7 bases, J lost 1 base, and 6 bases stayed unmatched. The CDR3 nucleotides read TGTGCCAGCATTGGACTAGCGGGAGGTAGATCCTACGAGCAGTACTTC. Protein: CASIGLAGGRSYEQYF.

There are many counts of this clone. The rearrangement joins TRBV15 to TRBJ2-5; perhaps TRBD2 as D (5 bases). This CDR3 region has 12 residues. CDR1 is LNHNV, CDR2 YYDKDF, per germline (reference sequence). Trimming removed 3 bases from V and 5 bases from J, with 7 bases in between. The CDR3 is CATSSSDETQYF. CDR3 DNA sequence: TGTGCCACCAGCAGTAGCGACGAGACCCAGTACTTC. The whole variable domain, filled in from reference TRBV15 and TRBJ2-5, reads DAMVIQNPRYQVTQFGKPVTLSCSQTLNHNVMYWYQQKSSQAPKLLFHYYDKDFNNEADTPDNFQSRRPNTSFCFLDIRSPGLGDTAMYLCATSSSDETQYFGPGTRLLVL.

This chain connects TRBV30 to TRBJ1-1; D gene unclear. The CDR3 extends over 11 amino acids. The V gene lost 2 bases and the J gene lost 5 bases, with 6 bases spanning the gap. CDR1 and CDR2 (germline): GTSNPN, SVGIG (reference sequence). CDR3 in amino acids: CAWSPGTEAFF. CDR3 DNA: TGTGCCTGGAGTCCGGGAACTGAAGCTTTCTTT.

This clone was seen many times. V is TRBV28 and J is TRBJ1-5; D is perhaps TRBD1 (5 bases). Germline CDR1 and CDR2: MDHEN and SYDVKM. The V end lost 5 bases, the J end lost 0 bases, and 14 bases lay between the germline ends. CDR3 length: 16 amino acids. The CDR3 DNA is TGTGCCAGCAGTGCGGGGGGGAGGGATAGCAATCAGCCCCAGCATTTT. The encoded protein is CASSAGGRDSNQPQHF.

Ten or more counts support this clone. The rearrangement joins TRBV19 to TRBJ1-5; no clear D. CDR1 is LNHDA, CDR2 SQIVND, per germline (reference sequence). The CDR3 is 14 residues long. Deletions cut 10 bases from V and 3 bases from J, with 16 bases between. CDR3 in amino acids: CATTLSTPNQPQHF. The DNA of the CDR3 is TGTGCCACAACCCTCAGCACCCCCAATCAGCCCCAGCATTTT.

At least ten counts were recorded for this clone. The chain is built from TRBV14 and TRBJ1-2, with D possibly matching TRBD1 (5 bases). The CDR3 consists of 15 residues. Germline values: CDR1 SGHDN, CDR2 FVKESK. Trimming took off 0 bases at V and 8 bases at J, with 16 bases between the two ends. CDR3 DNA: TGTGCCAGCAGCCAAGATAGCGGGGCCAGACGGGGCTACACCTTC. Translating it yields CASSQDSGARRGYTF.